These T cell receptor beta chains were read from a single sample in a study of Graves' ophthalmopathy and Graves' hyperthyroidism. TCRdb used MiXCR to reprocess the multiplex PCR reads, holding one entry per CDR3 protein. There are under 800,000 distinct CDR3 sequences in the sample; 22% occur only once, and approximately 7% lies in the top ten. Sequenced material: peripheral blood. These receptors were collected from a young woman with stable Graves' hyperthyroidism. Some clones in this sample may be carry-over from other donors' samples. The CDR3 runs from the conserved cysteine through the conserved F or W. D genes are given only for firm matches. For some rows the clone size is stated as once, few or many, or as a class when expanded; others skip it.

clone_size: many
j_call: TRBJ1-2
d_call: NA
v_call: TRBV7-9
cdr3_aa: CASSFSPSYGYTF
cdr3_nt: TGTGCCAGCAGCTTCTCACCCAGCTATGGCTACACCTTC

clone_size: NA
j_call: TRBJ1-1
d_call: NA
v_call: TRBV29-1
cdr3_aa: CSVDGGGKFEAFF
cdr3_nt: TGCAGCGTTGACGGTGGGGGGAAATTTGAAGCTTTCTTT

clone_size: many
j_call: TRBJ2-5
d_call: TRBD2
v_call: TRBV7-3
cdr3_aa: CASSLGGGVETQYF
cdr3_nt: TGTGCCAGCAGCTTAGGCGGGGGGGTAGAGACCCAGTACTTC

clone_size: many
j_call: TRBJ1-1
d_call: TRBD1
v_call: TRBV19
cdr3_aa: CASSTTGGWMNTEAFF
cdr3_nt: TGTGCCAGTAGTACAACAGGGGGCTGGATGAACACTGAAGCTTTCTTT

clone_size: NA
j_call: TRBJ1-1
d_call: NA
v_call: TRBV19
cdr3_aa: CASSTSTGALNTEAFF
cdr3_nt: TGTGCCAGTAGTACGTCGACAGGAGCCTTGAACACTGAAGCTTTCTTT

clone_size: many
j_call: TRBJ2-7
d_call: NA
v_call: TRBV10-3
cdr3_aa: CAISEYPYIDGYEQYF
cdr3_nt: TGTGCCATCAGTGAGTACCCTTATATTGACGGCTACGAGCAGTACTTC

clone_size: few
j_call: TRBJ2-1
d_call: NA
v_call: TRBV20-1
cdr3_aa: CSAVRGGVREQFF
cdr3_nt: TGCAGTGCCGTAAGGGGAGGAGTGCGTGAGCAGTTCTTC

clone_size: few
j_call: TRBJ2-5
d_call: NA
v_call: TRBV11-2
cdr3_aa: CASSLEFKAQETQYF
cdr3_nt: TGTGCCAGCAGCTTAGAATTCAAGGCCCAAGAGACCCAGTACTTC

clone_size: NA
j_call: TRBJ2-2
d_call: NA
v_call: TRBV24-1
cdr3_aa: CATSVNRDFATGELFF
cdr3_nt: TGTGCCACCAGCGTTAACAGGGACTTTGCCACCGGGGAGCTGTTTTTT

clone_size: many
j_call: TRBJ1-1
d_call: NA
v_call: TRBV19
cdr3_aa: CASSIGFTEAFF
cdr3_nt: TGTGCCAGTAGTATAGGGTTTACTGAAGCTTTCTTT

clone_size: many
j_call: TRBJ2-5
d_call: TRBD1
v_call: TRBV5-4
cdr3_aa: CASSGGQGAETQYF
cdr3_nt: TGTGCCAGCAGCGGGGGACAGGGGGCTGAGACCCAGTACTTC

clone_size: NA
j_call: TRBJ1-2
d_call: NA
v_call: TRBV29-1
cdr3_aa: CSVEVAGLRGYTF
cdr3_nt: TGCAGCGTGGAAGTCGCGGGCCTCCGTGGCTACACCTTC

clone_size: few
j_call: TRBJ2-2
d_call: NA
v_call: TRBV12-3/TRBV12-4
cdr3_aa: CASSLSRRLANTGELFF
cdr3_nt: TGTGCCAGCAGTTTGTCCCGGCGTCTCGCGAACACCGGGGAGCTGTTTTTT

clone_size: many
j_call: TRBJ1-1
d_call: NA
v_call: TRBV14
cdr3_aa: CASSQTPASTEAFF
cdr3_nt: TGTGCCAGCAGCCAAACGCCAGCCAGCACTGAAGCTTTCTTT

clone_size: many
j_call: TRBJ1-5
d_call: NA
v_call: TRBV6-5
cdr3_aa: CASSYGGGQTNQPQHF
cdr3_nt: TGTGCCAGCAGTTACGGGGGCGGGCAGACCAATCAGCCCCAGCATTTT

clone_size: NA
j_call: TRBJ1-1
d_call: NA
v_call: TRBV19
cdr3_aa: CASSSQSNTEAFF
cdr3_nt: TGTGCCAGTAGTAGTCAGTCGAACACTGAAGCTTTCTTT

clone_size: NA
j_call: TRBJ2-2
d_call: TRBD2
v_call: TRBV12-3/TRBV12-4
cdr3_aa: CASSLWLAGTTPGELFF
cdr3_nt: TGTGCCAGCAGTTTATGGCTAGCGGGGACTACCCCCGGGGAGCTGTTTTTT

clone_size: NA
j_call: TRBJ1-2
d_call: NA
v_call: TRBV12-3/TRBV12-4
cdr3_aa: CASSGGLGYGYTF
cdr3_nt: TGTGCCAGCAGTGGGGGGTTGGGGTACGGCTACACCTTC

clone_size: many
j_call: TRBJ1-1
d_call: NA
v_call: TRBV12-3/TRBV12-4
cdr3_aa: CASSIRGLNTEAFF
cdr3_nt: TGTGCCAGCAGTATCCGGGGTTTAAACACTGAAGCTTTCTTT

clone_size: many
j_call: TRBJ1-6
d_call: TRBD1
v_call: TRBV7-2
cdr3_aa: CASSFLGQEDSPLHF
cdr3_nt: TGTGCCAGCAGCTTCCTTGGACAGGAAGATTCACCCCTCCACTTT

clone_size: many
j_call: TRBJ2-7
d_call: NA
v_call: TRBV12-3/TRBV12-4
cdr3_aa: CASSFRGENYEQYF
cdr3_nt: TGTGCCAGCAGTTTCCGCGGGGAGAACTACGAGCAGTACTTC

clone_size: many
j_call: TRBJ2-7
d_call: NA
v_call: TRBV12-3/TRBV12-4
cdr3_aa: CASSLSQTYEQYF
cdr3_nt: TGTGCCAGCAGTTTGTCTCAGACCTACGAGCAGTACTTC

clone_size: many
j_call: TRBJ1-1
d_call: NA
v_call: TRBV19
cdr3_aa: CASSTGTDTEAFF
cdr3_nt: TGTGCCAGTAGTACCGGGACGGACACTGAAGCTTTCTTT

clone_size: many
j_call: TRBJ2-7
d_call: TRBD1
v_call: TRBV11-2
cdr3_aa: CASSLITGGVNEQYF
cdr3_nt: TGTGCCAGCAGCTTAATCACAGGGGGCGTCAACGAGCAGTACTTC

clone_size: many
j_call: TRBJ1-2
d_call: NA
v_call: TRBV20-1
cdr3_aa: CSARDLRTYGYTF
cdr3_nt: TGCAGTGCTAGAGATTTACGGACCTATGGCTACACCTTC

clone_size: once
j_call: TRBJ2-5
d_call: NA
v_call: TRBV20-1
cdr3_aa: CSAEESAKETQYF
cdr3_nt: TGCAGTGCAGAGGAGAGCGCCAAAGAGACCCAGTACTTC

clone_size: NA
j_call: TRBJ2-6
d_call: TRBD2
v_call: TRBV7-6
cdr3_aa: CASSLGPSGSRGANVLTF
cdr3_nt: TGTGCCAGCAGCTTAGGACCTAGCGGGAGTCGTGGGGCCAACGTCCTGACTTTC

clone_size: many
j_call: TRBJ1-5
d_call: NA
v_call: TRBV28
cdr3_aa: CASSSLQGLLNQPQHF
cdr3_nt: TGTGCCAGCAGTTCACTACAGGGTTTGTTGAATCAGCCCCAGCATTTT

clone_size: NA
j_call: TRBJ2-7
d_call: TRBD2
v_call: TRBV28
cdr3_aa: CASTPGLAELYEQYF
cdr3_nt: TGTGCCAGCACCCCTGGACTAGCGGAACTCTACGAGCAGTACTTC

clone_size: many
j_call: TRBJ1-1
d_call: NA
v_call: TRBV7-2
cdr3_aa: CASSAGQSTEAFF
cdr3_nt: TGTGCCAGCAGCGCTGGACAGAGCACTGAAGCTTTCTTT

clone_size: many
j_call: TRBJ2-5
d_call: NA
v_call: TRBV5-1
cdr3_aa: CASSFDRRETQYF
cdr3_nt: TGCGCCAGCAGCTTTGACAGGCGGGAGACCCAGTACTTC

clone_size: many
j_call: TRBJ1-1
d_call: NA
v_call: TRBV11-2
cdr3_aa: CASSFIGGRAFTEAFF
cdr3_nt: TGTGCCAGCAGCTTTATCGGGGGCAGGGCTTTCACTGAAGCTTTCTTT

clone_size: few
j_call: TRBJ1-1
d_call: NA
v_call: TRBV20-1
cdr3_aa: CSARDFGRGNTEAFF
cdr3_nt: TGCAGTGCTAGAGATTTCGGCAGGGGGAACACTGAAGCTTTCTTT

clone_size: many
j_call: TRBJ2-7
d_call: NA
v_call: TRBV11-2
cdr3_aa: CASSLETSSSYEQYF
cdr3_nt: TGTGCCAGCAGCTTAGAGACTAGTAGCTCCTACGAGCAGTACTTC

clone_size: many
j_call: TRBJ1-1
d_call: NA
v_call: TRBV6-2/TRBV6-3
cdr3_aa: CASSRRGMNTEAFF
cdr3_nt: TGTGCCAGCAGTCGGAGGGGGATGAACACTGAAGCTTTCTTT

clone_size: many
j_call: TRBJ1-5
d_call: NA
v_call: TRBV18
cdr3_aa: CASSSSEIGQPQHF
cdr3_nt: TGTGCCAGCTCCTCCTCGGAAATCGGTCAGCCCCAGCATTTT